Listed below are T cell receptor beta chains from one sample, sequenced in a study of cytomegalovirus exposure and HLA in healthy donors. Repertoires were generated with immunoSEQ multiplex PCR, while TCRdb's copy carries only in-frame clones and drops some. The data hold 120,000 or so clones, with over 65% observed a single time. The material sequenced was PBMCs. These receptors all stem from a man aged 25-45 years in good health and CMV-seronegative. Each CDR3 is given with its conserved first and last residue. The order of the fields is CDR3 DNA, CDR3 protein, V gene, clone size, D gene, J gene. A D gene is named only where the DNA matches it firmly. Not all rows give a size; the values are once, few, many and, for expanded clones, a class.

cdr3_nt: TGTGCCACCAGATTCGAACAGGGGGTGTGGACTGAAGCTTTCTTT
cdr3_aa: CATRFEQGVWTEAFF
v_call: TRBV15
clone_size: .
d_call: TRBD1
j_call: TRBJ1-1

cdr3_nt: TGTGCCAGCAGTTTGAGGACTGATGAGCAGTTCTTC
cdr3_aa: CASSLRTDEQFF
v_call: TRBV27
clone_size: .
d_call: .
j_call: TRBJ2-1

cdr3_nt: TGCGCCAGCAGCCTCTCTGGAAACACCATATATTTT
cdr3_aa: CASSLSGNTIYF
v_call: TRBV5-1
clone_size: once
d_call: .
j_call: TRBJ1-3

cdr3_nt: TGTGCCAGCAGCGACGGGCAGGGTTCAACGAATACTGAAGCTTTCTTT
cdr3_aa: CASSDGQGSTNTEAFF
v_call: TRBV11-3
clone_size: .
d_call: .
j_call: TRBJ1-1

cdr3_nt: TGCGCCAGCAGCTTGGAGATCGCAGGGGACGATCGGAGCAATCAGCCCCAGCATTTT
cdr3_aa: CASSLEIAGDDRSNQPQHF
v_call: TRBV5-1
clone_size: .
d_call: .
j_call: TRBJ1-5

cdr3_nt: TGTGCCAGCAGCCGGACTAGCGGGGGGGCCATGCGCACCAGGGAGCTGTTTTTT
cdr3_aa: CASSRTSGGAMRTRELFF
v_call: TRBV14
clone_size: .
d_call: TRBD2
j_call: TRBJ2-2

cdr3_nt: TGTGCCAGCAGGAGGACCATTCAGGGGGCTTCTGGCTATGGCTACACCTTC
cdr3_aa: CASRRTIQGASGYGYTF
v_call: TRBV28
clone_size: .
d_call: TRBD1
j_call: TRBJ1-2

cdr3_nt: TGTGCCAGCAAACGGGACAGATCGAACACCGGGGAGCTGTTTTTT
cdr3_aa: CASKRDRSNTGELFF
v_call: TRBV7-2
clone_size: .
d_call: TRBD1
j_call: TRBJ2-2

cdr3_nt: TGTGCCAGCAGTAAGGGTTGGGACAGCTACGAGCAGTACTTC
cdr3_aa: CASSKGWDSYEQYF
v_call: TRBV2
clone_size: .
d_call: TRBD1
j_call: TRBJ2-7

cdr3_nt: TGCGCCAGCAGCCAAGGAACAGCTACTAACTATGGCTACACCTTC
cdr3_aa: CASSQGTATNYGYTF
v_call: TRBV4-1
clone_size: .
d_call: .
j_call: TRBJ1-2

cdr3_nt: TGTGCCAGCAGCGATGGGTTGGCGGGCCCCAATGAGCAGTTCTTC
cdr3_aa: CASSDGLAGPNEQFF
v_call: TRBV6-4
clone_size: .
d_call: .
j_call: TRBJ2-1

cdr3_nt: TGTGCCAGCTCCGCGACAAGTCGAAATTCACCCCTCCACTTT
cdr3_aa: CASSATSRNSPLHF
v_call: TRBV6-5
clone_size: few
d_call: .
j_call: TRBJ1-6

cdr3_nt: TGTGCCAGCAGTTACTTGACAGGGGACTATGGCTACACCTTC
cdr3_aa: CASSYLTGDYGYTF
v_call: TRBV6-6
clone_size: .
d_call: TRBD1
j_call: TRBJ1-2

cdr3_nt: TGTGCCAGCAGTCATCCGGGACAGTTGAACACTGAAGCTTTCTTT
cdr3_aa: CASSHPGQLNTEAFF
v_call: TRBV25-1
clone_size: once
d_call: TRBD1
j_call: TRBJ1-1

cdr3_nt: TGTGCCAGCAGCTCCCTAGGGACTGATTATTCACCCCTCCACTTT
cdr3_aa: CASSSLGTDYSPLHF
v_call: TRBV7-2
clone_size: few
d_call: .
j_call: TRBJ1-6

cdr3_nt: TGTGCCAGCAGCATCAGCGCGGTGGTTCACAATGAGCAGTTCTTC
cdr3_aa: CASSISAVVHNEQFF
v_call: TRBV9
clone_size: few
d_call: .
j_call: TRBJ2-1

cdr3_nt: TGTGCCAGCAGCATAGATAGCGGGGGTAGGAATGAGCAGTTCTTC
cdr3_aa: CASSIDSGGRNEQFF
v_call: TRBV21-1
clone_size: .
d_call: .
j_call: TRBJ2-1

cdr3_nt: TGTGCTAGTGGTCTCGGACTAGCGGGAGCGGGTGAGCAGTTCTTC
cdr3_aa: CASGLGLAGAGEQFF
v_call: TRBV12-5
clone_size: .
d_call: TRBD2
j_call: TRBJ2-1

cdr3_nt: TGTGCCAGCAGCTTAGCGTCAGGACTAGCGGGAGGTGGGGCCAACGTCCTGACTTTC
cdr3_aa: CASSLASGLAGGGANVLTF
v_call: TRBV7-2
clone_size: .
d_call: TRBD2
j_call: TRBJ2-6

cdr3_nt: TGTGCCAGCAGTCCGATTGGGGCAGAAAATAATCAGCCCCAGCATTTT
cdr3_aa: CASSPIGAENNQPQHF
v_call: TRBV27
clone_size: .
d_call: .
j_call: TRBJ1-5

cdr3_nt: TGTGCCAGCAGTTTATCGGGGGGGCTTCACTACGAGCAGTACTTC
cdr3_aa: CASSLSGGLHYEQYF
v_call: TRBV27
clone_size: .
d_call: .
j_call: TRBJ2-7

cdr3_nt: TGTGCCTGGAGTGCCAGGGGGCTAGCTCAGCCCCAGCATTTT
cdr3_aa: CAWSARGLAQPQHF
v_call: TRBV30
clone_size: .
d_call: TRBD1
j_call: TRBJ1-5

cdr3_nt: TGCGCCAGCAGCCCCGGCGGAAACAGGGTTGGCACCGGGGAGCTGTTTTTT
cdr3_aa: CASSPGGNRVGTGELFF
v_call: TRBV5-1
clone_size: few
d_call: .
j_call: TRBJ2-2

cdr3_nt: TGTGCCATCAGCGGTGACAGGGGAGGAAACACCATATATTTT
cdr3_aa: CAISGDRGGNTIYF
v_call: TRBV10-3
clone_size: .
d_call: TRBD1
j_call: TRBJ1-3

cdr3_nt: TGTGCCAGCAGCCGCGGCGGACAGTCCTACGAGCAGTACTTC
cdr3_aa: CASSRGGQSYEQYF
v_call: TRBV13
clone_size: .
d_call: .
j_call: TRBJ2-7

cdr3_nt: TGCGCCAGCAGCTTGAGGGGACAGAGCTCTGGGGCCAACGTCCTGACTTTC
cdr3_aa: CASSLRGQSSGANVLTF
v_call: TRBV5-1
clone_size: .
d_call: TRBD1
j_call: TRBJ2-6

cdr3_nt: TGCGCCAGCAGCCAAGGGCTAGCGGGAGGCACAGATACGCAGTATTTT
cdr3_aa: CASSQGLAGGTDTQYF
v_call: TRBV4-1
clone_size: few
d_call: TRBD2
j_call: TRBJ2-3

cdr3_nt: TGTGCCAGTAGGTTATCGGACAGCCCCGGTGCACCCCTCCACTTT
cdr3_aa: CASRLSDSPGAPLHF
v_call: TRBV19
clone_size: .
d_call: .
j_call: TRBJ1-6

cdr3_nt: TGTGCCAGCAGCGCTGACAGGGGGCTTCATCACGAGCAGTACTTC
cdr3_aa: CASSADRGLHHEQYF
v_call: TRBV7-9
clone_size: .
d_call: TRBD1
j_call: TRBJ2-7

cdr3_nt: TGTGCCAGCAGTTCTCCAGGCAATGAGCAGTTCTTC
cdr3_aa: CASSSPGNEQFF
v_call: TRBV28
clone_size: .
d_call: .
j_call: TRBJ2-1

cdr3_nt: TGTGCCAGCAGCTTAGCCGAGCGGGACTACGAGCAGTACTTC
cdr3_aa: CASSLAERDYEQYF
v_call: TRBV7-6
clone_size: once
d_call: TRBD2
j_call: TRBJ2-7

cdr3_nt: TGTGCCAGCAGCCAGAAATCGGGTTCTGAAGCTTTCTTT
cdr3_aa: CASSQKSGSEAFF
v_call: TRBV4-2
clone_size: .
d_call: .
j_call: TRBJ1-1

cdr3_nt: TGTGCCAGCAGCCACCAGGGAAGGGCTGTTAACAATCAGCCCCAGCATTTT
cdr3_aa: CASSHQGRAVNNQPQHF
v_call: TRBV27
clone_size: .
d_call: .
j_call: TRBJ1-5

cdr3_nt: TGTGCCAGCAGCTTAGCGGTAGTTGACAGGGTCAACAATCAGCCCCAGCATTTT
cdr3_aa: CASSLAVVDRVNNQPQHF
v_call: TRBV7-8
clone_size: .
d_call: TRBD1
j_call: TRBJ1-5

cdr3_nt: TGTGCCAGCAGACTACGGGACACTGGAAACACCATATATTTT
cdr3_aa: CASRLRDTGNTIYF
v_call: TRBV27
clone_size: .
d_call: .
j_call: TRBJ1-3

cdr3_nt: TGTGCCAGCAGCGTCCAGGGTGGACAGGGGGTGACTGAAGCTTTCTTT
cdr3_aa: CASSVQGGQGVTEAFF
v_call: TRBV9
clone_size: .
d_call: TRBD1
j_call: TRBJ1-1

cdr3_nt: TGTGCCAGCACTGAGGACAGCTATAATGAAAAACTGTTTTTT
cdr3_aa: CASTEDSYNEKLFF
v_call: TRBV28
clone_size: .
d_call: .
j_call: TRBJ1-4

cdr3_nt: TGTGCCAGCAGTGAAGTTACTAGTTACTACGAGCAGTACTTC
cdr3_aa: CASSEVTSYYEQYF
v_call: TRBV6-1
clone_size: few
d_call: .
j_call: TRBJ2-7

cdr3_nt: TGTGCCAGCAGTTCCCGGACTAGCGGGGGGGATAGTCGGCTCCTATCTAGCACAGATACGCAGTATTTT
cdr3_aa: CASSSRTSGGDSRLLSSTDTQYF
v_call: TRBV27
clone_size: .
d_call: TRBD2
j_call: TRBJ2-3

cdr3_nt: TGTGCCAGCAGCCAAGATACGAGGATGAACACTGAAGCTTTCTTT
cdr3_aa: CASSQDTRMNTEAFF
v_call: TRBV14
clone_size: .
d_call: .
j_call: TRBJ1-1

cdr3_nt: TGTGCCAGCACCCCCGGGGGGAAGACCTACGAGCAGTACTTC
cdr3_aa: CASTPGGKTYEQYF
v_call: TRBV28
clone_size: .
d_call: TRBD2
j_call: TRBJ2-7

cdr3_nt: TGTGCCAGCAGCTTAGGCGTCTCTGGAAACACCATATATTTT
cdr3_aa: CASSLGVSGNTIYF
v_call: TRBV7-9
clone_size: .
d_call: .
j_call: TRBJ1-3

cdr3_nt: TGTGCCAGCAGCTTACTGGGACAGGGTGAAGGCTACACCTTC
cdr3_aa: CASSLLGQGEGYTF
v_call: TRBV7-9
clone_size: few
d_call: TRBD1
j_call: TRBJ1-2

cdr3_nt: TGTGCCAGCAGCCCTGGACTAGCATCAGATACGCAGTATTTT
cdr3_aa: CASSPGLASDTQYF
v_call: TRBV7-9
clone_size: .
d_call: TRBD2
j_call: TRBJ2-3

cdr3_nt: TGCGCCAGCAGCCACGCAGTCCGGGGGGGGCGCGGTGAGACCCAGTACTTC
cdr3_aa: CASSHAVRGGRGETQYF
v_call: TRBV4-3
clone_size: once
d_call: TRBD2
j_call: TRBJ2-5

cdr3_nt: TGTGCCAGCAGGCAGCCTGGGACAGCCAGGACCCAGTACTTC
cdr3_aa: CASRQPGTARTQYF
v_call: TRBV6-5
clone_size: .
d_call: TRBD1
j_call: TRBJ2-5